The sequence of this T cell receptor beta chain was determined in a study of spatial heterogeneity in lung cancer. Study at large: Beta-chain sequences consistently outnumbered alpha-chain sequences in detection. More than eight raw reads, on average, carried each unique TCR and UMI combination.

Individually, TCR cDNA molecules were each labelled with a unique molecular identifier. One entry per CDR3 protein, called by TCRdb with MiXCR from the 5' RACE reads. The sample has about 26,000 distinct CDR3 sequences, 9.5% to 15% seen once. Time point defined: sample taken at primary tumor resection. Unsorted tumor, nontumor lung tissue or cryopreserved PBMC supplied the whole RNA. The donors comprised approximately 75 untreated early-stage non-small cell lung cancer patients. This CDR3 contains 13 residues. The germline V and J ends were trimmed by 2 bases and 1 base, with 5 bases remaining between them. Per germline, CDR1 SGHTA and CDR2 FQGTGA.

The sequenced sample was PBMCs, obtained at surgery. The chain has TRBV7-3 and TRBJ1-1; D is ambiguous. The clonotype was recovered from a female donor with early-stage non-small cell lung cancer. CDR3 sequence (DNA): TGTGCCAGCAGCTTATTGGCGAACACTGAAGCTTTCTTT. Translating it yields CASSLLANTEAFF.